The clone carrying this TCR beta chain was observed a few times. The antigen is not known. This sample was included in a study of high-grade serous ovarian cancer treatment subgroups. The overall study: Each sample yielded on average roughly 7,000 unique TCR beta rearrangements from about 15,000 reads.

Study conclusions and caveats: Tumors within one patient showed repertoire similarity of 0.11 to 0.79. Without spatial data, bulk sequencing limits insight into HGSC tumor diversity. Repertoire analysis covered CDR3 alone, not CDR1 or CDR2.

V lost 5 bases and J 6 bases, leaving 7 bases between the germline ends. The germline V gene has CDR1 SEHNR and CDR2 FQNEAQ (reference sequence). There are 11 residues in the CDR3. Tumor samples were obtained before definitive surgery or chemotherapy. Clones were sequenced by immunoSEQ multiplex PCR, and TCRdb holds only the in-frame ones, with some missing. The profile shows about 8,000 clones, 60% to 80% of them singletons. The sequenced sample consisted of tumor tissue. The V gene is TRBV7-9, the J gene TRBJ2-5; either TRBD1 or TRBD2 may fit D (5 bases each). This clonotype originated in a human donor with high-grade serous ovarian cancer. The CDR3 DNA sequence: TGTGCCAGCAGCCTGGGACAGACCCAGTACTTC. Residues: CASSLGQTQYF.